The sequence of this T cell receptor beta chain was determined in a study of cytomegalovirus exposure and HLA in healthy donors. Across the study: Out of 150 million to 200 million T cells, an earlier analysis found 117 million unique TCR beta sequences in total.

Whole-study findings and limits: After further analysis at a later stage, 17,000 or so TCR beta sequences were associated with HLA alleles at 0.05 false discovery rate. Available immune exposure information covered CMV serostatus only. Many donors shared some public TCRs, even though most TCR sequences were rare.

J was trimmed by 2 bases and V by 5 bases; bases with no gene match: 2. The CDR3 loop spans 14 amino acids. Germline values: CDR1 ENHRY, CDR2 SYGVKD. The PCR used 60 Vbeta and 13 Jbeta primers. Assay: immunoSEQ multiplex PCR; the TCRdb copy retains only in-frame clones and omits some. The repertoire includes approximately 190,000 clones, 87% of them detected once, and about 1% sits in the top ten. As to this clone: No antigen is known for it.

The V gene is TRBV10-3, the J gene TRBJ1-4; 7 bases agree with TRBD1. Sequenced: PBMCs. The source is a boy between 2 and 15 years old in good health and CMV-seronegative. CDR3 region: CAISTTGTNEKLFF. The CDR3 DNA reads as TGTGCCATCAGTACGACAGGGACTAATGAAAAACTGTTTTTT.